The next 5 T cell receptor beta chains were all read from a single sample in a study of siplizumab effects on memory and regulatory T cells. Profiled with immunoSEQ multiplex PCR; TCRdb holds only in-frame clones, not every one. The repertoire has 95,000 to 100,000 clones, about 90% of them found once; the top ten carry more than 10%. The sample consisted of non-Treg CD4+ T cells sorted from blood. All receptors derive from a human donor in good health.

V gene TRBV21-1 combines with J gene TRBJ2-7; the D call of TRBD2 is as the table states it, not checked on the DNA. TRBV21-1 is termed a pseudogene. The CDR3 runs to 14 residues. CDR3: CASSTERRGYEQYF. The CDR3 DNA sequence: TGTGCCAGCAGCACCGAGAGGCGCGGCTACGAGCAGTACTTC.

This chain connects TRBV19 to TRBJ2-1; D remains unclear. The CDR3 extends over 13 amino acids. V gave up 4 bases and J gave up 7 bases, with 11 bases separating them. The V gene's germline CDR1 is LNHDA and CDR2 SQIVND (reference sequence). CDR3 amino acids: CASSNRATNEQFF. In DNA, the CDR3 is TGTGCCAGTAGTAACCGAGCGACAAATGAGCAGTTCTTC.

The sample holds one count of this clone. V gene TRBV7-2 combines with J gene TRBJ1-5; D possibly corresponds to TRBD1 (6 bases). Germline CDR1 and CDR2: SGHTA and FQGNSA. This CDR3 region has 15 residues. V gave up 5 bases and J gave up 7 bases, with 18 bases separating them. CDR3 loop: CASSPHGGGGQPQHF. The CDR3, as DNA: TGTGCCAGCAGCCCCCACGGGGGGGGCGGACAGCCCCAGCATTTT.

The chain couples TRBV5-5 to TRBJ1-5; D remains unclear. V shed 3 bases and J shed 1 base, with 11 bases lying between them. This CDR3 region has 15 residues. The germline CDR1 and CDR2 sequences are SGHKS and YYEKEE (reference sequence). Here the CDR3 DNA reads TGTGCCAGCAGCTGGGAGGTCGGGAGCAATCAGCCCCAGCATTTT. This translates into CASSWEVGSNQPQHF.

Written as DNA, the CDR3 is TGTGCCACCAGCAGAGATGTCTACTCTGGGGCCAACGTCCTGACTTTC. Encoded protein: CATSRDVYSGANVLTF. The chain links TRBV15 to TRBJ2-6; unclear D gene. Between the trimmed V and J ends, which lost 0 bases and 0 bases, there was a span of 6 bases. CDR1 LNHNV and CDR2 YYDKDF come from the germline V gene (reference sequence). The CDR3 consists of 16 residues.